The rows below give T cell receptor beta chains drawn from one sample of a study of control samples from healthy donors and cancer patients. Method: immunoSEQ multiplex PCR; TCRdb's copy keeps in-frame clones and lacks some. This table holds more than 100,000 clones, approximately 89% found once. Specimen: blood. These TCRs come from a man between 18 and 29 years old in good health. The CDR3 runs from the conserved cysteine through the conserved F or W. A D gene is named only where the DNA matches it firmly. Expanded clones get a size class; other rows say once, few or many, or leave the size out.

>NA|16|TRBV14|TRBJ1-5|NA
CASSQREGYSNQPQHF
TGTGCCAGCAGCCAAAGGGAAGGTTATAGCAATCAGCCCCAGCATTTT
>TRBD1|13|TRBV12-3/TRBV12-4|TRBJ2-1|once
CASRDRVRDEQFF
TGTGCCAGCAGAGACAGGGTTCGGGATGAGCAGTTCTTC
>TRBD1|13|TRBV6-5|TRBJ1-1|NA
CASSYRQGAGAFF
TGTGCCAGCAGTTACCGACAGGGGGCGGGTGCTTTCTTT
>NA|14|TRBV27|TRBJ1-4|NA
CASRLQGLNEKLFF
TGTGCCAGCCGGTTACAGGGCCTGAATGAAAAACTGTTTTTT
>TRBD2|12|TRBV6-4|TRBJ2-3|NA
CASRRGADTQYF
TGTGCCAGCAGGCGGGGGGCAGATACGCAGTATTTT
>NA|13|TRBV30|TRBJ1-4|NA
CAWSVGFNEKLFF
TGTGCCTGGAGTGTAGGCTTTAATGAAAAACTGTTTTTT
>TRBD1|17|TRBV5-1|TRBJ1-4|once
CASSGGTGAATGEKLFF
TGCGCCAGCAGCGGTGGGACAGGGGCGGCTACAGGTGAAAAACTGTTTTTT
>TRBD1|13|TRBV29-1|TRBJ1-1|NA
CSAPGQGNTEAFF
TGCAGCGCCCCGGGACAGGGGAACACTGAAGCTTTCTTT
>NA|16|TRBV4-1|TRBJ2-5|NA
CASSQTSLAIQETQYF
TGCGCCAGCAGCCAAACCTCGCTAGCGATCCAAGAGACCCAGTACTTC
>NA|16|TRBV7-6|TRBJ1-1|NA
CASSLGTRGGLTEAFF
TGTGCCAGCAGCTTAGGGACTAGAGGGGGGCTCACTGAAGCTTTCTTT
>TRBD2|16|TRBV11-2|TRBJ2-5|once
CASSFDGLAGTETQYF
TGTGCCAGCAGCTTTGACGGACTAGCGGGGACTGAGACCCAGTACTTC
>NA|13|TRBV6-5|TRBJ1-1|NA
CASSSTRNTEAFF
TGTGCCAGCAGCTCCACGAGGAACACTGAAGCTTTCTTT
>NA|13|TRBV2|TRBJ2-3|NA
CATSRGSTDTQYF
TGTGCCACCTCTCGGGGGTCCACAGATACGCAGTATTTT
>TRBD1|17|TRBV6-1|TRBJ1-5|NA
CASSDRGLKDSNQPQHF
TGTGCCAGCAGTGATAGGGGGCTAAAAGATAGCAATCAGCCCCAGCATTTT
>NA|13|TRBV3-1/TRBV3-2|TRBJ2-7|NA
CASSQGLTHEQYF
TGTGCCAGCAGCCAAGGGCTCACCCACGAGCAGTACTTC
>NA|17|TRBV19|TRBJ1-2|NA
CASSGPSQGFSNYGYTF
TGTGCCAGTAGTGGGCCCTCCCAGGGCTTCTCTAACTATGGCTACACCTTC
>TRBD2|19|TRBV4-1|TRBJ2-5|once
CASSQGGTSGELWVETQYF
TGCGCCAGCAGCCAAGGGGGGACTAGCGGGGAACTATGGGTGGAGACCCAGTACTTC
>TRBD1|16|TRBV11-2|TRBJ1-2|NA
CASSLGRPGTAYGYTF
TGTGCCAGCAGCTTAGGGAGACCCGGGACAGCCTATGGCTACACCTTC
>NA|13|TRBV18|TRBJ1-1|once
CASSGQLNTEAFF
TGTGCCAGCTCCGGACAGTTGAACACTGAAGCTTTCTTT
>NA|17|TRBV7-8|TRBJ1-3|NA
CASTPSTGTLSGNTIYF
TGTGCCAGCACCCCTTCCACAGGTACCCTCTCTGGAAACACCATATATTTT
>NA|13|TRBV6-5|TRBJ1-6|once
CASSYSQISPLHF
TGTGCCAGCAGTTACTCGCAGATTTCACCCCTCCACTTT
>TRBD1|14|TRBV6-4|TRBJ1-1|NA
CASRRDRKNTEAFF
TGTGCCAGCAGGCGGGACAGAAAGAACACTGAAGCTTTCTTT
>NA|12|TRBV30|TRBJ1-2|NA
CAWSPGDYGYTF
TGTGCCTGGAGTCCAGGCGACTATGGCTACACCTTC
>NA|16|TRBV7-9|TRBJ2-1|NA
CASSLSLSGAYNEQFF
TGTGCCAGCAGCTTAAGTCTTAGCGGAGCCTACAATGAGCAGTTCTTC
>NA|13|TRBV29-1|TRBJ1-4|NA
CSVDGATNEKLFF
TGCAGCGTTGACGGTGCAACTAATGAAAAACTGTTTTTT
>NA|13|TRBV30|TRBJ2-2|NA
CAWIKGGSGELFF
TGTGCCTGGATTAAGGGGGGGTCCGGGGAGCTGTTTTTT
>NA|14|TRBV5-1|TRBJ2-1|NA
CASTPLGRRNEQFF
TGCGCCAGCACCCCTCTGGGACGCCGGAATGAGCAGTTCTTC
>NA|14|TRBV19|TRBJ2-7|few
CASQKQPSSYEQYF
TGTGCCAGTCAGAAACAGCCTAGCTCCTACGAGCAGTACTTC
>NA|17|TRBV21-1|TRBJ2-1|NA
CASSSPGQLSHYNEQFF
TGTGCCAGCAGCAGTCCGGGACAGCTTTCCCACTACAATGAGCAGTTCTTC
>NA|13|TRBV10-2|TRBJ1-2|few
CASSEAGAYGYTF
TGCGCCAGCAGTGAGGCAGGGGCCTATGGCTACACCTTC
>NA|15|TRBV10-3|TRBJ1-1|NA
CAISESRRAATEAFF
TGTGCCATCAGTGAGTCACGGCGGGCGGCCACTGAAGCTTTCTTT
>NA|13|TRBV6-5|TRBJ1-2|NA
CASSYSGLGGYTF
TGTGCCAGCAGTTACTCCGGACTTGGTGGCTACACCTTC